These T cell receptor beta chains were read from a single sample in a study of human T cells and chemical hapten exposure. One entry per CDR3 protein, called by TCRdb with MiXCR from the RACE reads. The table records over 55,000 distinct CDR3 sequences, 9.5% to 10% of them present only once. Sequencing was performed on whole blood, taken in connection with sensitization to the hapten diphenylcyclopropenone (DPC). The receptors were gathered from a man between 40 and 49 years old with alopecia areata. Some clones in this sample may be carry-over from other donors' samples. The CDR3 runs from the conserved cysteine through the conserved F or W. The D gene is left open where the match is weak. The size field is filled for only some rows; it gives once, few, many or a size class.

V,D,size,J,DNA,CDR3
TRBV5-1,TRBD2,NA,TRBJ2-1,TGCGCCAGCAGCGCGGGAGGGGTCTACAATGAGCAGTTCTTC,CASSAGGVYNEQFF
TRBV12-3/TRBV12-4,NA,few,TRBJ1-2,TGTGCCAGCAGCTTACGAGCCTATGGCTACACCTTC,CASSLRAYGYTF
TRBV30,NA,NA,TRBJ2-1,TGTGCCTGGAGCCCTGGGAGGTACAATGAGCAGTTCTTC,CAWSPGRYNEQFF
TRBV24-1,TRBD1,many,TRBJ2-1,TGTGCCACCAGTGATTTCCACGGACAGGGGTTCGGTGAGCAGTTCTTC,CATSDFHGQGFGEQFF
TRBV6-5,NA,NA,TRBJ1-3,TGTGCCAGCAGGGGGGGAGGGAGCTCTGGAAACACCATATATTTT,CASRGGGSSGNTIYF
TRBV12-3/TRBV12-4,NA,many,TRBJ2-4,TGTGCCAGCAGTTTAAGTTCGTCCGGGGGCGAGGAGGGCATTCAGTACTTC,CASSLSSSGGEEGIQYF
TRBV27,TRBD2,NA,TRBJ2-5,TGTGCCAGCAGCCAAATCCTAGCGGTAGGGGAGACCCAGTACTTC,CASSQILAVGETQYF
TRBV12-3/TRBV12-4,NA,many,TRBJ2-7,TGTGCCAGCAGCCCCGGGGCTTCGAACGAGCAGTACTTC,CASSPGASNEQYF
TRBV20-1,NA,NA,TRBJ1-3,TGCAGTGCTAGAGCTGGGGCCGCCCGACAAGACACCATATATTTT,CSARAGAARQDTIYF
TRBV5-4,NA,many,TRBJ2-3,TGTGCCAGCAGCTTTGCCGGGAGTACAGATACGCAGTATTTT,CASSFAGSTDTQYF
TRBV15,NA,few,TRBJ2-2,TGTGCCACCAGCAGAGATGCGGCAGCCGGAAGGGCCGGGGAGCTGTTTTTT,CATSRDAAAGRAGELFF
TRBV15,TRBD1,few,TRBJ2-3,TGTGCCACTAACCCAGGGGGTGTTGGCACAGATACGCAGTATTTT,CATNPGGVGTDTQYF
TRBV11-1,TRBD2,few,TRBJ2-7,TGTGCCACACGTTCGCAGCGGGAGGGCCCCTACGAGCAGTACTTC,CATRSQREGPYEQYF
TRBV2,NA,few,TRBJ1-4,TGTGCCAGCAGTGGGACAGCTAATGAAAAACTGTTTTTT,CASSGTANEKLFF
TRBV19,NA,few,TRBJ1-1,TGTGCCAGTACTTCAACGAACACTGAAGCTTTCTTT,CASTSTNTEAFF
TRBV7-6,TRBD2,medium-sized,TRBJ2-1,TGTGCCAGCAGCTTAGCGGCTAGCGGGAGGGTATACAATGAGCAGTTCTTC,CASSLAASGRVYNEQFF
TRBV11-2,NA,NA,TRBJ1-1,TGTGCCAGCAGCTTAGTGAACAGTCGCATGGGCACTGAAGCTTTCTTT,CASSLVNSRMGTEAFF
TRBV9,NA,NA,TRBJ2-1,TGTGCCAGCAGCAGAAGTACAGGGCTGTACAATGAGCAGTTCTTC,CASSRSTGLYNEQFF
TRBV10-3,NA,medium-sized,TRBJ2-3,TGTGCCATCAGTGTGGTTAGCGCGGATACGCAGTATTTT,CAISVVSADTQYF
TRBV12-3/TRBV12-4,NA,many,TRBJ1-1,TGTGCCAGCAGTTTAAGAAGAGGGGGGTATGCTTTCTTT,CASSLRRGGYAFF
TRBV29-1,TRBD2,many,TRBJ2-5,TGCAGCGTCTCCGGGACTAGCGGGAGCGAGTCGTCGGAGACCCAGTACTTC,CSVSGTSGSESSETQYF
TRBV4-3,NA,once,TRBJ2-7,TGCGCCAGCAGCCATTTAGCGGTGAGCTCCTACGAGCAGTACTTC,CASSHLAVSSYEQYF
TRBV12-3/TRBV12-4,TRBD2,few,TRBJ2-1,TGTGCCAGCACCAGCGGGAGCTCCTACAATGAGCAGTTCTTC,CASTSGSSYNEQFF
TRBV28,NA,many,TRBJ2-7,TGTGCCAGCAGTTTATGGGTTGGAGGACTACACTCCTACGAGCAGTACTTC,CASSLWVGGLHSYEQYF
TRBV4-1,NA,many,TRBJ2-1,TGCGCCAGCAGCCAAGGCGGACTGGGTACCTACAATGAGCAGTTCTTC,CASSQGGLGTYNEQFF
TRBV28,NA,few,TRBJ1-6,TGTGCCAGCAGTTTAGCTCGGCAGGGGTATGCCCACTTT,CASSLARQGYAHF
TRBV7-6,NA,NA,TRBJ1-1,TGTGCCAGCAGCTTAGCGCGGGGGGCAGGACCGAACACTGAAGCTTTCTTT,CASSLARGAGPNTEAFF
TRBV28,NA,few,TRBJ2-7,TGTGCCAGCAGTTTCTTCTACGAGCAGTACTTC,CASSFFYEQYF
TRBV2,NA,NA,TRBJ1-3,TGTGCCAGCAGCTTCACATTAACTCCTAGAAACACCATATATTTT,CASSFTLTPRNTIYF
TRBV6-5,NA,NA,TRBJ1-1,TGTGCCAGCAGTTCCCTGGCCAATTGGGGTGAAGCTTTCTTT,CASSSLANWGEAFF
TRBV4-2,TRBD1,NA,TRBJ2-3,TGTGCCAGCAGGCGACAGGGAAGCACAGATACGCAGTATTTT,CASRRQGSTDTQYF
TRBV11-1,NA,few,TRBJ2-2,TGTGCCAGCACCCAAGGATTCAGGGGCACCGGGGAGCTGTTTTTT,CASTQGFRGTGELFF
TRBV5-5,NA,many,TRBJ2-3,TGTGCCAGCAGCTTGACGGGAGCGACAGATACGCAGTATTTT,CASSLTGATDTQYF
TRBV20-1,NA,NA,TRBJ1-1,TGCAGTGCTAGAGCCCAGTCGAACACTGAAGCTTTCTTT,CSARAQSNTEAFF
TRBV20-1,NA,NA,TRBJ1-1,TGCAGTGCCGATCCAGGGGCCGGGGGCGCTGAAGCTTTCTTT,CSADPGAGGAEAFF
TRBV9,TRBD2,many,TRBJ2-7,TGTGCCAGCAGCGCCGCGACTAGCGGGAGAGGTGAGCAGTACTTC,CASSAATSGRGEQYF
TRBV7-9,NA,many,TRBJ2-3,TGTGCCAGCAGCTTAGCTTCAGATACGCAGTATTTT,CASSLASDTQYF
TRBV27,TRBD1,NA,TRBJ1-6,TGTGCCAGCCGGGGACAGTCAACCTATAATTCACCCCTCCACTTT,CASRGQSTYNSPLHF